What follows are 15 T cell receptor beta chains derived from one specimen sequenced in a study of T cells in Graves' hyperthyroidism and ophthalmopathy. The CDR3 regions of TCR beta were amplified from RNA transcripts. Primed by the HTBI set, a first-round RT-PCR was run on the TCR CDR3. One entry per CDR3 protein, called by TCRdb with MiXCR from the multiplex PCR reads. The sample lists 280,000 or so distinct CDR3 sequences, roughly 15% occurring once. Input material: blood. These receptors were taken from a woman in her fifties or sixties with Graves' hyperthyroidism that later progressed to Graves' ophthalmopathy.

This clonotype was detected a few times. This sequence may be a read error, since a much larger clone differs from it by one base. This chain joins TRBV20-1 and TRBJ2-7; 9 bases fit TRBD2. Germline CDR1 is DFQATT and CDR2 is SNEGSKA (reference sequence). The CDR3 is 18 amino acids. V lost 5 bases and J lost 3; bases outside the gene matches: 20. The CDR3 is CSAASSLPLAGTYYEQYF. In DNA form, the CDR3 reads TGCAGTGCTGCCTCTTCATTGCCCCTAGCGGGGACTTACTACGAGCAGTACTTC.

The chain recombines TRBV28 with TRBJ1-2; possible D gene TRBD1, 5 bases. The CDR3 is 16 amino acids. Germline CDR1 and CDR2: MDHEN and SYDVKM. V was pared by 6 bases and J by 4 bases, with 21 bases between. The CDR3 sequence: CASRDLGGAGIYGYTF. The DNA for the CDR3 is TGTGCCAGCAGAGACCTTGGTGGGGCCGGGATCTATGGCTACACCTTC.

This clonotype was observed many times. The chain links TRBV5-1 to TRBJ2-1, with 14 nucleotides matching TRBD2. V was pared by 5 bases and J by 7 bases, with 14 bases of the junction left unmatched. The V gene's germline CDR1 is SGHRS and CDR2 YFSETQ. This CDR3 comprises 18 residues. The CDR3 region has the DNA TGCGCCAGCAGGCCGAGGTCCGGGACTAGCGGGAGTCGGAATGAGCAGTTCTTC. Protein: CASRPRSGTSGSRNEQFF. The variable domain in full, with the rest retrieved from reference TRBV5-1 and TRBJ2-1, is KAGVTQTPRYLIKTRGQQVTLSCSPISGHRSVSWYQQTPGQGLQFLFEYFSETQRNKGNFPGRFSGRQFSNSRSEMNVSTLELGDSALYLCASRPRSGTSGSRNEQFFGPGTRLTVL.

CDR3 in DNA: TGCAGTGCTAGGGTGATAGGGGGCATGTCAAGTGAGCAGTTCTTC. Encoded protein: CSARVIGGMSSEQFF. This chain links TRBV20-1 with TRBJ2-1, with 7 bases aligning to TRBD1. The CDR3 is 15 amino acids. Germline assignment: CDR1 DFQATT and CDR2 SNEGSKA (reference sequence). Germline trimming cut 3 bases from V and 9 bases from J; bases unmatched to any gene: 14.

This clonotype was found many times. This chain connects TRBV3-1 to TRBJ2-1; D is ambiguous. V lost 4 bases and J lost 10, with 8 bases in between. The CDR3 spans 11 residues. Germline V gene sequence: CDR1 LGHDT, CDR2 YNNKEL (reference sequence). The CDR3 region is CASSRNEEQFF. The CDR3 region has the DNA TGTGCCAGCAGCCGGAACGAAGAGCAGTTCTTC.

Here the CDR3 reads CASSQPTSGKRDEQFF. In DNA, the CDR3 is TGCGCCAGCAGCCAACCTACTAGCGGGAAACGGGATGAGCAGTTCTTC. The rearrangement uses TRBV4-1 and TRBJ2-1; 10 nucleotides agree with TRBD2. This CDR3 comprises 16 residues. Per the germline V gene, CDR1 is MGHRA and CDR2 is YSYEKL. Trimming removed 2 bases from V and 8 bases from J; junction bases left unmatched: 9.

At least ten counts were recorded for this clonotype. This chain connects TRBV5-1 to TRBJ2-1; 14 bases map to TRBD2. Trimming at V came to 3 bases and at J to 7 bases, leaving 3 bases not matched to a gene. Looked up from germline, CDR1 is SGHRS and CDR2 is YFSETQ. This CDR3 has 15 residues. Here the CDR3 DNA reads TGCGCCAGCAGCTCGGGGACTAGCGGGAGAAATGAGCAGTTCTTC. Translated, it gives CASSSGTSGRNEQFF.

This clonotype has just a few counts. A read error may be the cause here, since a much bigger clone is one base away. This rearrangement joins TRBV28 to TRBJ2-1; no reliable D call. V lost 8 bases and J 10 bases, leaving 15 bases between the germline ends. Germline loops: CDR1 MDHEN, CDR2 SYDVKM. The CDR3 runs 12 residues. CDR3 coding DNA: TGTGCCAGCGGACGTTCTTTGGTAGAGCAGTTCTTC. Protein: CASGRSLVEQFF. Drawing the rest from reference TRBV28 and TRBJ2-1, the complete variable domain is DVKVTQSSRYLVKRTGEKVFLECVQDMDHENMFWYRQDPGLGLRLIYFSYDVKMKEKGDIPEGYSVSREKKERFSLILESASTNQTSMYLCASGRSLVEQFFGPGTRLTVL.

This clonotype was counted at least ten times. The rearrangement uses TRBV6-1 and TRBJ1-1; no reliable D call. This CDR3 has 13 amino acids. With 5 bases removed from V and 3 bases from J, the gap between germline ends came to 10 bases. Germline values: CDR1 MNHNS, CDR2 SASEGT. The CDR3 DNA reads TGTGCCAGCAGTATTTTGACCGACACTGAAGCTTTCTTT. Translation: CASSILTDTEAFF.

The chain couples TRBV20-1 to TRBJ1-6, with 7 nucleotides matching TRBD1. From germline, CDR1 is DFQATT and CDR2 SNEGSKA (reference sequence). The CDR3 loop spans 17 amino acids. With 2 bases clipped from V and 6 bases from J, the junction kept 13 bases outside the gene matches. CDR3 loop: CSARSPAGQKLNSPLHF. CDR3 DNA: TGCAGTGCTAGATCTCCGGCGGGACAGAAACTTAATTCACCCCTCCACTTT.

The chain recombines TRBV30 with TRBJ2-2; D not certain. Germline V gene lookup returns CDR1 GTSNPN and CDR2 SVGIG (reference sequence). Trimming left V 2 bases short and J 5 bases short, with 6 bases between. There are 12 residues in the CDR3. The chain's CDR3 is CAWSPRTGELFF. Written as DNA, the CDR3 is TGTGCCTGGAGTCCCCGAACCGGGGAGCTGTTTTTT.

This clonotype was observed many times. This chain uses TRBV29-1 with TRBJ1-1; a weak D match, TRBD1 (5 bases). The CDR3 is 15 residues long. V was trimmed by 5 bases and J by 2 bases, leaving 18 bases between them. The germline CDR1 and CDR2 sequences are SQVTM and ANQGSEA. CDR3 loop: CSVTGTRGLNTEAFF. DNA for the CDR3: TGCAGCGTTACCGGGACTCGGGGCCTCAACACTGAAGCTTTCTTT.

There are a few counts of this clonotype. V and J are TRBV5-1 and TRBJ2-3; D uncertain. Trimming removed 4 bases at V and 7 bases at J, with 10 bases between. Germline V gene data show CDR1 as SGHRS and CDR2 as YFSETQ. The CDR3 is 12 amino acids. The CDR3 reads CASSGDENTQYF. In DNA, the CDR3 is TGCGCCAGCAGCGGAGATGAGAATACGCAGTATTTT.

The rearrangement links TRBV10-2 to TRBJ1-4, with 9 bases aligning to TRBD1. The CDR3 loop spans 18 amino acids. Germline CDR1 WSHSY, CDR2 SAAADI. V shed 3 bases and J 5 bases; nucleotides not matched to a gene: 13. CDR3: CASSDRTGVSMGNEKLFF. CDR3 DNA sequence: TGCGCCAGCAGTGATCGGACAGGGGTTTCGATGGGGAATGAAAAACTGTTTTTT.

This clonotype was seen a few times. V usage is TRBV19 and J usage is TRBJ2-1; 8 bases agree with TRBD2. Germline CDR1 and CDR2: LNHDA and SQIVND (reference sequence). This CDR3 spans 15 amino acids. V lost 7 bases and J lost 5; bases outside the gene matches: 10. The CDR3 here is CASILRSGSHNEQFF. The CDR3 DNA is TGTGCCAGTATCCTAAGGAGCGGGAGTCACAATGAGCAGTTCTTC.